This passage covers 13 T cell receptor beta chains from one sample sequenced in a study of response to subunit inactivated influenza vaccine (dated by TCRdb to between 2018 and 2020). The library was made by RT-PCR. Sequencing relied on an Illumina HiSeq 2500. TCRdb reprocessed the public reads (quality trimming at Q25 with fastp, clone calling with MiXCR) and kept in-frame beta chains. Rows merge per CDR3 protein into single entries with the most common DNA and genes. This sample lists roughly 650,000 distinct CDR3 sequences; about 15% were detected once. The biggest ten clones account for 7.5% to 8% of the sample. The material sequenced was PBMCs from blood, taken 14 to 15 days before vaccination. Every receptor here comes from a man in his fifties who received an inactivated influenza vaccine. Donor details come from another sample of the same person, matched by shared clones.

This clonotype was picked up one time. This chain connects TRBV7-2 to TRBJ2-5; TRBD1 aligns across 7 bases. Germline CDR1 and CDR2: SGHTA and FQGNSA. The CDR3 is made up of 15 amino acids. J gave up 7 bases and V 4 bases, and 12 bases lay outside the gene matches. CDR3 region: CASSSANAKGATQYF. The CDR3 nucleotides are TGTGCCAGCAGCTCCGCGAACGCCAAGGGGGCGACCCAGTACTTC. Full variable domain (remainder filled in from reference TRBV7-2 and TRBJ2-5): GAGVSQSPSNKVTEKGKDVELRCDPISGHTALYWYRQSLGQGLEFLIYFQGNSAPDKSGLPSDRFSAERTGGSVSTLTIQRTQQEDSAVYLCASSSANAKGATQYFGPGTRLLVL.

The chain joins TRBV5-1 to TRBJ1-4; D is uncertain. The CDR3 is 15 amino acids. Between the trimmed V and J ends, which lost 3 bases and 1 base, there was a span of 10 bases. The germline gives CDR1 SGHRS, CDR2 YFSETQ. CDR3 DNA: TGCGCCAGCAGCTACTATGCCGGAACTAATGAAAAACTGTTTTTT. Its translation is CASSYYAGTNEKLFF.

V gene TRBV6-2 or TRBV6-3 combines with J gene TRBJ2-7, with D maybe TRBD2 (7 bases). This CDR3 region has 14 residues. Germline V gene lookup returns CDR1 MNHEY and CDR2 SVGEGT. V lost 7 bases to trimming and J lost 2 bases, with 15 bases between them. The CDR3 sequence: CASTPRGGTYEQYF. The CDR3 region has the DNA TGTGCCAGCACCCCGAGGGGGGGCACCTACGAGCAGTACTTC.

This clonotype has a count of ten or more. The chain couples TRBV10-3 to TRBJ1-6, with D unresolved. The CDR3 loop spans 14 amino acids. Germline CDR1 ENHRY, CDR2 SYGVKD. V dropped 8 bases and J dropped 9 bases, with 17 bases sitting between them. Here the CDR3 reads CAIRGESKRSPLHF. In DNA form, the CDR3 reads TGTGCCATCCGCGGGGAAAGCAAACGTTCACCCCTCCACTTT.

This clonotype was picked up a small number of times. The chain links TRBV5-5 to TRBJ2-1, with D unclear. Germline V lookup: CDR1 SGHKS, CDR2 YYEKEE (reference sequence). There are 15 residues in the CDR3. With 1 base removed from V and 8 bases from J, the gap between germline ends came to 16 bases. The CDR3 nucleotides read TGTGCCAGCAGCTTGTTCTGGGGTATGGCCGATGAGCAGTTCTTC. It specifies CASSLFWGMADEQFF.

CDR3 nucleotide sequence: TGTGCCATCAACCAACCGGGACTGCCCTCCTACGAGCAGTACTTC. Translated: CAINQPGLPSYEQYF. This rearrangement joins TRBV10-3 to TRBJ2-7, with a weak D call TRBD2 (6 bases). The CDR3 runs 15 residues. The germline gives CDR1 ENHRY, CDR2 SYGVKD. V was trimmed by 7 bases and J by 0 bases, leaving 16 bases between them.

This clonotype has only a few counts. The CDR3 nucleotides are TGCAGTGCTAGAGGTCGACTAGCGGGAGCAGATACGCAGTATTTT. Encoded protein: CSARGRLAGADTQYF. The chain combines TRBV20-1 with TRBJ2-3, with 12 bases that match TRBD2. V was clipped by 1 base and J by 4 bases; unmatched bases: 3. This CDR3 has 15 residues. Germline CDR1 and CDR2: DFQATT and SNEGSKA (reference sequence).

This clonotype has a handful of counts. The V and J genes are TRBV5-6 and TRBJ2-3; no clear D. V dropped 4 bases and J dropped 0 bases, with 15 bases sitting between them. The CDR3 loop spans 16 amino acids. Germline V CDR1 and CDR2: SGHDT, YYEEEE. CDR3 nucleotide sequence: TGTGCCAGCAGCCCGGCCTTTACATCTAGCACAGATACGCAGTATTTT. As protein: CASSPAFTSSTDTQYF.

In this sample, this clonotype turned up a few times. The chain recombines TRBV27 with TRBJ2-7, with D perhaps matching TRBD1 or TRBD2 (5 bases each). Trimming took 6 bases from V and 2 from J, leaving 14 bases between them. The CDR3 is made up of 14 amino acids. Germline CDR1 and CDR2: MNHEY and SMNVEV (reference sequence). CDR3 in amino acids: CASSPGRLTYEQYF. The CDR3 DNA follows: TGTGCCAGCAGCCCGGGACGGCTTACCTACGAGCAGTACTTC.

This clonotype was picked up a small number of times. This chain connects TRBV6-2 or TRBV6-3 to TRBJ1-1; TRBD1 might be the D (5 bases). The length of the CDR3 is 15 residues. V lost 5 bases and J 4 bases, leaving 17 bases between the germline ends. The germline V gene encodes CDR1 MNHEY and CDR2 SVGEGT. CDR3 in DNA: TGTGCCAGCAGTAAATACTCCGGGACCTTCACTGAAGCTTTCTTT. This translates into CASSKYSGTFTEAFF.

This clonotype has a count of ten or more. The chain combines TRBV3-1 with TRBJ2-7; 8 bases line up with TRBD2. CDR1 is LGHDT and CDR2 is YNNKEL in the germline V gene (reference sequence). This CDR3 comprises 16 residues. V trimming: 4 bases; J trimming: 3 bases; junction bases outside the gene matches: 11. CDR3 bases: TGTGCCAGCAGCCCGACCCTCACGGGGGGGATCTACGAGCAGTACTTC. Translation gives CASSPTLTGGIYEQYF.

The J gene is TRBJ2-7, the V gene TRBV29-1; D uncertain. The CDR3 spans 12 residues. Germline V gene sequence: CDR1 SQVTM, CDR2 ANQGSEA. The germline V and J ends were trimmed by 4 bases and 0 bases, with 7 bases remaining between them. The CDR3 sequence: CSVGQNSYEQYF. The CDR3 bases are TGCAGCGTTGGGCAGAACTCCTACGAGCAGTACTTC.

This clonotype was found a few times. The junction differs from germline at one of its ends, possibly a read error. The J gene is TRBJ2-7, the V gene TRBV4-3; D is uncertain. This CDR3 is 13 amino acids long. Germline CDR1 LGHNA, CDR2 YSLEER. CDR3 sequence: CASSPTVSSEKYF. In nucleotides, the CDR3 is TGCGCCAGCAGCCCAACGGTGAGTTCCGAGAAGTACTTC.